Listed below are T cell receptor beta chains from one sample, sequenced in a study of T cell repertoires in cytomegalovirus infection. The antigens of these receptors remain unknown. MiXCR, applied by TCRdb to the reads, yields one record per CDR3 protein. The sample contains about 71,000 distinct CDR3 sequences, approximately 22% of which appear only once. The source was CD8+ T cells from cultured PBMCs, collected from culture after CMV antigen stimulation. The origin of the receptors is a human donor in good health (CMV status not recorded). Some clones in this sample may be carry-over from other donors' samples. The CDR3 runs from the conserved cysteine through the conserved F or W. Fields, in order: CDR3 length, D gene, clone size, V gene, J gene, CDR3 protein, CDR3 DNA. A D gene is named only where the DNA matches it firmly. Clone size is stated in some rows and not others, as once, few, many or a class when expanded.

>15|-|few|TRBV4-3|TRBJ1-2
CASSQGTGNLYGYTF
TGCGCCAGCAGCCAAGGAACAGGGAACCTCTATGGCTACACCTTC
>16|-|few|TRBV6-2/TRBV6-3|TRBJ1-2
CASSYSSPPLLYGYTF
TGTGCCAGCAGTTACTCCTCCCCACCGCTCTTGTATGGCTACACCTTC
>18|-|-|TRBV7-2|TRBJ2-1
CASSLGRSRGATGNEQFF
TGTGCCAGCAGCTTAGGAAGGTCTCGGGGGGCCACGGGGAATGAGCAGTTCTTC
>12|-|-|TRBV7-9|TRBJ2-1
CASSFGGGEQFF
TGTGCCAGCAGCTTTGGGGGCGGTGAGCAGTTCTTC
>15|TRBD1|-|TRBV7-6|TRBJ2-3
CASRPTGDRTDTQYF
TGTGCCAGCAGACCGACAGGGGACCGCACAGATACGCAGTATTTT
>15|-|-|TRBV7-2|TRBJ1-1
CASTNLGRSYTEAFF
TGTGCCAGCACCAATCTCGGCAGAAGTTACACTGAAGCTTTCTTT
>13|-|-|TRBV7-8|TRBJ1-5
CASRPESNQPQHF
TGTGCCAGCAGGCCAGAGAGCAATCAGCCCCAGCATTTT
>15|-|-|TRBV19|TRBJ1-1
CASSIDRNLNTEAFF
TGTGCCAGTAGTATAGACCGGAATCTGAACACTGAAGCTTTCTTT
>13|-|once|TRBV10-3|TRBJ1-1
CAISEAWYTEAFF
TGTGCCATCAGTGAGGCGTGGTACACTGAAGCTTTCTTT
>14|-|-|TRBV19|TRBJ2-5
CASSDLQHQETQYF
TGTGCCAGTAGCGACCTACAACACCAAGAGACCCAGTACTTC
>15|-|-|TRBV12-3/TRBV12-4|TRBJ1-6
CASSFAQTYNSPLHF
TGTGCCAGCAGTTTTGCGCAGACCTATAATTCACCCCTCCACTTT
>11|-|few|TRBV29-1|TRBJ1-2
CSVVDDYGYTF
TGCAGCGTTGTGGATGACTATGGCTACACCTTC
>15|-|-|TRBV19|TRBJ1-5
CASSIAGLGNQPQHF
TGTGCCAGTAGTATAGCGGGGCTGGGCAATCAGCCCCAGCATTTT
>14|-|-|TRBV7-2|TRBJ1-6
CVSTVGIYNSPLHF
TGTGTCAGCACTGTCGGGATCTATAATTCACCCCTCCACTTT
>12|-|few|TRBV12-3/TRBV12-4|TRBJ2-7
CASSPRTTEQYF
TGTGCCAGCAGTCCCAGAACCACGGAGCAGTACTTC
>15|-|-|TRBV4-3|TRBJ1-5
CASSQDTRGVQPQHF
TGCGCCAGCAGCCAAGATACGCGGGGTGTTCAGCCCCAGCATTTT
>13|-|few|TRBV5-8|TRBJ1-2
CASSLDAGGGYTF
TGTGCCAGCAGCTTGGATGCCGGCGGGGGCTACACCTTC
>15|-|few|TRBV7-8|TRBJ1-1
CASSSGQSMNTEAFF
TGTGCCAGCAGCTCCGGACAGTCCATGAACACTGAAGCTTTCTTT
>13|-|few|TRBV11-2|TRBJ2-1
CASSLRPNNEQFF
TGTGCCAGCAGCCTCCGGCCCAACAATGAGCAGTTCTTC
>14|-|few|TRBV24-1|TRBJ2-1
CATSDSSYYNEQFF
TGTGCCACCAGTGACTCATCATACTACAATGAGCAGTTCTTC
>14|-|-|TRBV12-3/TRBV12-4|TRBJ1-4
CAAGRGRGSEKLFF
TGTGCCGCGGGGCGAGGGAGAGGTAGTGAAAAACTGTTTTTT
>13|-|-|TRBV7-2|TRBJ1-2
CASSPDTNYGYTF
TGTGCCAGCAGCCCCGATACTAACTATGGCTACACCTTC
>16|-|-|TRBV7-6|TRBJ2-2
CASSFPVQGNTGELFF
TGTGCCAGCAGCTTCCCAGTACAGGGAAACACCGGGGAGCTGTTTTTT
>13|-|few|TRBV25-1|TRBJ1-1
CASSGVGKGEAFF
TGTGCCAGCAGTGGGGTTGGGAAGGGAGAAGCTTTCTTT
>15|TRBD2|-|TRBV6-1|TRBJ2-2
CASSPREGNTGELFF
TGTGCCAGCAGTCCCCGGGAGGGTAACACCGGGGAGCTGTTTTTT
>14|-|-|TRBV27|TRBJ1-5
CASSLWQGNQPQHF
TGTGCCAGCAGTTTGTGGCAGGGCAATCAGCCCCAGCATTTT
>15|TRBD1|-|TRBV7-8|TRBJ2-1
CASSRTGAFYNEQFF
TGTGCCAGCAGCCGCACAGGGGCTTTTTACAATGAGCAGTTCTTC
>15|TRBD1|-|TRBV7-6|TRBJ1-5
CASSLRQGVNQPQHF
TGTGCCAGCAGCTTAAGACAGGGGGTAAATCAGCCCCAGCATTTT
>14|-|-|TRBV27|TRBJ2-7
CASSDGGGPYEQYF
TGTGCCAGCAGCGACGGTGGGGGCCCCTACGAGCAGTACTTC
>16|-|medium-sized|TRBV7-2|TRBJ2-1
CASQGGGPSSYNEQFF
TGTGCCAGCCAAGGGGGAGGCCCAAGCTCCTACAATGAGCAGTTCTTC
>14|TRBD1|few|TRBV7-2|TRBJ2-5
CASNTGGALETQYF
TGTGCCAGCAACACAGGGGGAGCTCTGGAGACCCAGTACTTC
>15|-|-|TRBV7-9|TRBJ2-1
CASSLGLAKRNEQFF
TGTGCCAGCAGCTTAGGTCTAGCCAAACGCAATGAGCAGTTCTTC
>14|-|-|TRBV7-6|TRBJ2-3
CASSLLSSTDTQYF
TGTGCCAGCAGCTTACTGTCTAGCACAGATACGCAGTATTTT
>19|TRBD2|-|TRBV6-6|TRBJ2-6
CASSPVIAGDPSGANVLTF
TGTGCCAGCAGCCCCGTTATAGCGGGGGATCCCTCTGGGGCCAACGTCCTGACTTTC
>15|TRBD1|-|TRBV7-6|TRBJ1-1
CASSHGQGLATEAFF
TGTGCCAGCAGCCACGGACAGGGCTTGGCCACTGAAGCTTTCTTT
>15|-|-|TRBV27|TRBJ2-3
CASSPLRGYTDTQYF
TGTGCCAGCAGTCCCCTGAGGGGTTACACAGATACGCAGTATTTT
>15|-|-|TRBV27|TRBJ2-7
CASSLSTASSYEQYF
TGTGCCAGCAGTTTATCGACAGCAAGCTCCTACGAGCAGTACTTC
>14|-|few|TRBV12-3/TRBV12-4|TRBJ2-3
CASSFRPGTDTQYF
TGTGCCAGCAGTTTTCGGCCCGGCACAGATACGCAGTATTTT
>15|TRBD2|few|TRBV19|TRBJ2-1
CASSSAAGDYNEQFF
TGTGCCAGTAGTTCGGCAGCGGGGGATTACAATGAGCAGTTCTTC
>16|TRBD1|-|TRBV7-2|TRBJ2-7
CASSLSSGRGTHEQYF
TGTGCCAGCAGCTTATCGAGCGGCAGGGGGACCCACGAGCAGTACTTC
>15|-|many|TRBV7-2|TRBJ1-6
CASSLSQGDNSPLHF
TGTGCCAGCAGCTTATCGCAGGGAGACAATTCACCCCTCCACTTT
>18|TRBD1|many|TRBV28|TRBJ2-2
CASSLEVFGTARTGELFF
TGTGCCAGCAGTTTAGAAGTCTTTGGGACAGCGAGGACCGGGGAGCTGTTTTTT
>13|-|few|TRBV7-9|TRBJ1-4
CASSPERDEKLFF
TGTGCCAGCAGCCCTGAGAGGGACGAAAAACTGTTTTTT
>13|-|few|TRBV12-3/TRBV12-4|TRBJ1-2
CASNSDRWGGYTF
TGTGCCAGCAACTCAGATAGATGGGGAGGCTACACCTTC
>16|-|few|TRBV12-3/TRBV12-4|TRBJ1-6
CASSSGGWVKNSPLHF
TGTGCCAGCAGTTCCGGGGGCTGGGTGAAGAATTCACCCCTCCACTTT